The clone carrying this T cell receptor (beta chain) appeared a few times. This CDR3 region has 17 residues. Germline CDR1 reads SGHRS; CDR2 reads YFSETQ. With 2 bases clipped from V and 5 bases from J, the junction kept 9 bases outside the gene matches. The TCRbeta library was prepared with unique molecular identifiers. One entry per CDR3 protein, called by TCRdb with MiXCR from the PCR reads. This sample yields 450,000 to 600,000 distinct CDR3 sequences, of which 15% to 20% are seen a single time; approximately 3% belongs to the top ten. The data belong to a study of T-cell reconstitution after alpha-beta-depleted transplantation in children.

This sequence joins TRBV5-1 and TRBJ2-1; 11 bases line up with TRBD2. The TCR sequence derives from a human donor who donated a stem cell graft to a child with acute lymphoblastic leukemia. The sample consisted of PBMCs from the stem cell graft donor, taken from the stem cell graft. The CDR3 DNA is TGCGCCAGCAGCTTCCCCACTACTAGCGGGAGAAACAATGAGCAGTTCTTC. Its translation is CASSFPTTSGRNNEQFF.